Presented here are 4 T cell receptor beta chains from one specimen sequenced in a study of blood T cell repertoires in COVID-19. The protocol was immunoSEQ multiplex PCR, while the TCRdb copy is restricted to in-frame clones and leaves out a portion. The data hold 150,000 or so clones, with around 87% observed a single time. Sample: peripheral blood. These receptors were obtained from a man of 80 years or more with acute or convalescent COVID-19.

The V gene is TRBV19, the J gene TRBJ2-3; tentatively, D is TRBD2 (7 bases). Germline V lookup: CDR1 LNHDA, CDR2 SQIVND (reference sequence). Trimming stripped 6 bases from V and 4 bases from J, with 20 bases between. The CDR3 extends over 16 amino acids. The chain's CDR3 is CASRRGGPVGADTQYF. The CDR3, as DNA: TGTGCCAGTAGACGCGGGGGCCCCGTGGGTGCAGATACGCAGTATTTT.

In this sample, this clone turned up a few times. This chain joins TRBV4-1 and TRBJ2-7; 14 bases align to TRBD2. Looked up from germline, CDR1 is MGHRA and CDR2 is YSYEKL. The CDR3 sequence is 18 residues long. Germline trimming cut 3 bases from V and 4 bases from J; bases unmatched to any gene: 11. CDR3 DNA: TGCGCCAGCAGCCAGGCGTTCCCAGGGACTAGCGGGAGTTACGAGCAGTACTTC. This sequence encodes CASSQAFPGTSGSYEQYF.

The chain links TRBV28 to TRBJ1-1; the D is unclear. The V end lost 1 base, the J end lost 2 bases, and 8 bases lay between the germline ends. The length of the CDR3 is 14 residues. From germline, CDR1 is MDHEN and CDR2 SYDVKM. CDR3 protein: CASSLFTANTEAFF. CDR3 bases: TGTGCCAGCAGTTTATTTACAGCTAACACTGAAGCTTTCTTT.

V is TRBV19 and J is TRBJ2-2; TRBD1 aligns across 9 bases. Germline V gives CDR1 LNHDA, CDR2 SQIVND (reference sequence). The CDR3 has 17 residues. J was trimmed by 2 bases and V by 8 bases; bases with no gene match: 12. The CDR3: CASHNGQGFSNTGELFF. The CDR3 DNA is TGTGCCAGTCATAACGGACAGGGGTTCTCCAACACCGGGGAGCTGTTTTTT.